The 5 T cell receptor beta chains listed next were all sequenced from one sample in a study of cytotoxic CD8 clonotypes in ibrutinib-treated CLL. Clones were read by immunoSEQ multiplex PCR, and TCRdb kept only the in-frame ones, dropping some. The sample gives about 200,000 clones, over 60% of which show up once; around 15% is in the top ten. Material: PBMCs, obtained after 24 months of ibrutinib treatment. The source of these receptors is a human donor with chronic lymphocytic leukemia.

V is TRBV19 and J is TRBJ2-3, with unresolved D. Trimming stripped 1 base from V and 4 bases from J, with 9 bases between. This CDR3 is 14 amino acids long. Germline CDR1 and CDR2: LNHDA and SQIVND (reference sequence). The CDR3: CASSIVGSADTQYF. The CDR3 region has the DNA TGTGCCAGTAGTATAGTGGGTTCTGCAGATACGCAGTATTTT.

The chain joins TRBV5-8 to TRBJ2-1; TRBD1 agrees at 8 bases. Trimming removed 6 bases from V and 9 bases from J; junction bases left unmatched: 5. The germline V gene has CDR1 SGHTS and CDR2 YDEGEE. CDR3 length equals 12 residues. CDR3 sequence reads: CASTDRGGEQFF. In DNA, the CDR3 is TGTGCCAGCACCGACAGGGGCGGTGAGCAGTTCTTC.

CDR3 loop: CASTSGFSYEQYF. CDR3 in DNA: TGCGCCAGCACCTCGGGCTTCTCCTACGAGCAGTACTTC. The chain links TRBV5-1 to TRBJ2-7; no clear D gene. The CDR3 is made up of 13 amino acids. Trimming left V 6 bases short and J 0 bases short, with 10 bases between. In germline, CDR1 is SGHRS, CDR2 YFSETQ.

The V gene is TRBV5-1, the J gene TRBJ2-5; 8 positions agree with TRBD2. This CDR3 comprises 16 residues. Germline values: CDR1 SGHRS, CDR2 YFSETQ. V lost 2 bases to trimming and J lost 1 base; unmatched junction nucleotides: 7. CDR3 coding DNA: TGCGCCAGCAGCTTTGACGGGAGGGCCGGCCAAGAGACCCAGTACTTC. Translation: CASSFDGRAGQETQYF.

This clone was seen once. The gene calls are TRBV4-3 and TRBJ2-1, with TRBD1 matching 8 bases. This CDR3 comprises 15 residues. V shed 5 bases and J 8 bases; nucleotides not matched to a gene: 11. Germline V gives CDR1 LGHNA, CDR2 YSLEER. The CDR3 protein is CASSMRQGMGDEQFF. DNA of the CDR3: TGCGCCAGCAGCATGCGACAGGGGATGGGGGATGAGCAGTTCTTC.